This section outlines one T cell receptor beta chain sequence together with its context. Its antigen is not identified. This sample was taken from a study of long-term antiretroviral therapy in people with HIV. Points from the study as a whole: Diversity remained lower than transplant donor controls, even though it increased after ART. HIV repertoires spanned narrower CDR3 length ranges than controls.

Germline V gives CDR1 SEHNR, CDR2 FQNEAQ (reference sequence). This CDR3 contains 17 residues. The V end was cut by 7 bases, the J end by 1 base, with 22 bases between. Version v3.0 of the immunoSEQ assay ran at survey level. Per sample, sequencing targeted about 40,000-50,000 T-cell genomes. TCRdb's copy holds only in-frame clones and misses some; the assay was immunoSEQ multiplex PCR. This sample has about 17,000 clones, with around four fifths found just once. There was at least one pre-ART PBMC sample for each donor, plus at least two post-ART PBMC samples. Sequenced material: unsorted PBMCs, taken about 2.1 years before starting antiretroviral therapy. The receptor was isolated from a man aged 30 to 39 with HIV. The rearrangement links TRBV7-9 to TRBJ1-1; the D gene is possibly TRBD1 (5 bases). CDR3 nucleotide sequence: TGTGCCAGCACCCCCTTGGGGGGTAGGTCTCCGAACACTGAAGCTTTCTTT. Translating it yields CASTPLGGRSPNTEAFF.